This entry concerns a single TCR beta chain. With 6 bases clipped from V and 2 bases from J, the junction kept 11 bases outside the gene matches. The CDR3 has 16 residues. The germline V gene has CDR1 SGHVS and CDR2 FQNEAQ. These data originate in a study of shared clonotypes between healthy human individuals. This table comes from immunoSEQ multiplex PCR, and its TCRdb copy is limited to in-frame clones, with some not included. The sample contains approximately 1,500,000 clones, around 97% of which appear only once. The chain uses TRBV7-8 and TRBJ2-5, with 8 bases that match TRBD1. The TCR sequence derives from a man younger than 45 in good health. Input material: naive CD4+ T cells sorted from blood. The subset is: CD45RA+ positively selected. The CDR3 sequence is CASRPTDRAAQETQYF. In DNA, the CDR3 is TGTGCCAGCAGGCCTACGGACAGGGCGGCACAAGAGACCCAGTACTTC.